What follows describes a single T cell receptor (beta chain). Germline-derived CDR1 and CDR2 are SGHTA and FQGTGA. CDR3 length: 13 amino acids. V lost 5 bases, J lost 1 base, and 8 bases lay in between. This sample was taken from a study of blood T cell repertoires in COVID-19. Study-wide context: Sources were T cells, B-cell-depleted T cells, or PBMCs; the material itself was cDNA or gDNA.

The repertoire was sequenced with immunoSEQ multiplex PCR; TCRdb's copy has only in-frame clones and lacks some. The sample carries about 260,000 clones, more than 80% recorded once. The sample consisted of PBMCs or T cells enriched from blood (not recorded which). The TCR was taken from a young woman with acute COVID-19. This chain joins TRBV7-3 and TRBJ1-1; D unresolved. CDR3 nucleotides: TGTGCCAGCAGCCCAAACGGGAACACTGAAGCTTTCTTT. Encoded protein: CASSPNGNTEAFF.